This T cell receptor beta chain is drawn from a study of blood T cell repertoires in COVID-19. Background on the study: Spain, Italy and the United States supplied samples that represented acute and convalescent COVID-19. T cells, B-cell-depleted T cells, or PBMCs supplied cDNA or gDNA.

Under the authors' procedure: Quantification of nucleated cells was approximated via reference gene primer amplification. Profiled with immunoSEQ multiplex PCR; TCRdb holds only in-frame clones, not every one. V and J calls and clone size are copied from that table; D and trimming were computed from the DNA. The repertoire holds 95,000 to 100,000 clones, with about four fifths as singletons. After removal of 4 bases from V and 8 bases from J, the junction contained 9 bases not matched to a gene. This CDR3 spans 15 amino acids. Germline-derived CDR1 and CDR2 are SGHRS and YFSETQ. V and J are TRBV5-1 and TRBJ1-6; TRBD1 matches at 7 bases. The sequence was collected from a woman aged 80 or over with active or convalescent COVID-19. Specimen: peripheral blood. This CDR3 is CASSLQGPIDSPLHF. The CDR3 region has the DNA TGCGCCAGCAGCCTACAGGGGCCTATAGATTCACCCCTCCACTTT.